This T cell receptor (beta chain) emerged from a study of tumor-infiltrating lymphocytes in glioblastoma multiforme. This CDR3 spans 15 amino acids. Trimming took 2 bases from V and 11 from J, leaving 22 bases between them. TCRB libraries came from RNA via three nested multiplex PCR rounds. MiXCR, applied by TCRdb to the multiplex PCR reads, yields one record per CDR3 protein. The sample carries 10,000 to 15,000 distinct CDR3 sequences, 64% recorded once. The chain joins TRBV6-7 to TRBJ2-7; D is ambiguous. TRBV6-7 qualifies as an ORF whose function is uncertain. The sample comprised brain tumor tissue. The clonotype comes from a male donor with glioblastoma. CDR3 protein: CASSYVPVEKCKKYF. The CDR3 coding sequence is TGTGCCAGCAGTTACGTGCCAGTAGAGAAGTGCAAGAAGTACTTC.